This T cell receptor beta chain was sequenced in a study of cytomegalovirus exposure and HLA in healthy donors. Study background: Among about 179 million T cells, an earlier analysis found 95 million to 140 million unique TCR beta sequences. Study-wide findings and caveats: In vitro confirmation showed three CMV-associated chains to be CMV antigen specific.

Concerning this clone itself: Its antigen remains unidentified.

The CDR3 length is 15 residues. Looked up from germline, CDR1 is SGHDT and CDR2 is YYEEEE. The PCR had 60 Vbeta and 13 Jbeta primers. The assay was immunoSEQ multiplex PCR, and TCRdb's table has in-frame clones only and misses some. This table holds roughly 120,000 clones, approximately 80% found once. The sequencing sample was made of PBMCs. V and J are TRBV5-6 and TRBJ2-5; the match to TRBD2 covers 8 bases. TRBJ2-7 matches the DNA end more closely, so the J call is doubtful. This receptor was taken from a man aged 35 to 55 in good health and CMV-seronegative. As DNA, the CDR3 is TGTGCCAGCAGCTTTTGGCGGGGGGTCTTATACGAGCAGTACTTC. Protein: CASSFWRGVLYEQYF.